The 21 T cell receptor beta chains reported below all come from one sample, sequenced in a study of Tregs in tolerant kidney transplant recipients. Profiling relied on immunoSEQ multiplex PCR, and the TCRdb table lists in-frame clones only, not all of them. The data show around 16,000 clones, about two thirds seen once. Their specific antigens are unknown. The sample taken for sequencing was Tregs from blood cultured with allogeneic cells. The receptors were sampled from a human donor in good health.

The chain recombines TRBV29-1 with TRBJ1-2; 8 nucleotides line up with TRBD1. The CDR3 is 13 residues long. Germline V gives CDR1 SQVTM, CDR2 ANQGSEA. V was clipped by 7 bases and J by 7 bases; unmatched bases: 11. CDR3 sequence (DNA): TGCAGCGCCTCCGGGACAGGAGTCCGTGGCTACACCTTC. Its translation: CSASGTGVRGYTF.

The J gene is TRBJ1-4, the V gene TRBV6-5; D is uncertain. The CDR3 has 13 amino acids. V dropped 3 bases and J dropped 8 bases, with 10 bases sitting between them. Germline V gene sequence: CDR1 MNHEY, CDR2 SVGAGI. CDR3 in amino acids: CASSYRSEEKLFF. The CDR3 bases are TGTGCCAGCAGTTATAGGAGCGAAGAAAAACTGTTTTTT.

CDR3 protein: CASRLGLTAAAEAFF. CDR3 DNA sequence: TGTGCCAGCAGACTAGGGTTGACTGCGGCCGCTGAAGCTTTCTTT. The genes are TRBV27 and TRBJ1-1; D unclear. This CDR3 has 15 residues. V was clipped by 6 bases and J by 6 bases, with 20 bases between them. Germline V lookup: CDR1 MNHEY, CDR2 SMNVEV (reference sequence).

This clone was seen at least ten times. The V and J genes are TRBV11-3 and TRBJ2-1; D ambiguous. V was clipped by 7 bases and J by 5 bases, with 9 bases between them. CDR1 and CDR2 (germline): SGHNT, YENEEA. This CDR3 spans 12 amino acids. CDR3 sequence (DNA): TGTGCCAGCAAAACAGACGACAATGAGCAGTTCTTC. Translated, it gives CASKTDDNEQFF.

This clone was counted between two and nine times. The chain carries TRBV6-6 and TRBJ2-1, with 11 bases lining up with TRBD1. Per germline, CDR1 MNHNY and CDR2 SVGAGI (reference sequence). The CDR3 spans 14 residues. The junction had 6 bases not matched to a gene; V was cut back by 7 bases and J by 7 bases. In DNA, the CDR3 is TGTGCCAGCACCGGACAGGGGGCTTGGAATGAGCAGTTCTTC. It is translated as CASTGQGAWNEQFF.

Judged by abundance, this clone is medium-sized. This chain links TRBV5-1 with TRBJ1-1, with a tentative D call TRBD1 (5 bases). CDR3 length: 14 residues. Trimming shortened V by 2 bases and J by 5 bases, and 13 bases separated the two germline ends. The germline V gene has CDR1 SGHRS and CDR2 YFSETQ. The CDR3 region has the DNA TGCGCCAGCAGCTTCTATGAGGGGAGGACTGAAGCTTTCTTT. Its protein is CASSFYEGRTEAFF.

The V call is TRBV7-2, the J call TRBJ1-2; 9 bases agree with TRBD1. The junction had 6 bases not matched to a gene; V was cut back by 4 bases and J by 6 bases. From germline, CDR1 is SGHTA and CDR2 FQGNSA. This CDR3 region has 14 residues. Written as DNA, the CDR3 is TGTGCCAGCAGCTCGGACAGGGGCAGAAATGGCTACACCTTC. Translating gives CASSSDRGRNGYTF.

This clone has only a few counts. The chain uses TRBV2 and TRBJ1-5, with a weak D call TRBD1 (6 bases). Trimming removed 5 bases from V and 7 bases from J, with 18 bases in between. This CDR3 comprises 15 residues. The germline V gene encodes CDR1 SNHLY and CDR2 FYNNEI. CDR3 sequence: CASSYDRLYVQPQHF. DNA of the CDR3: TGTGCCAGCAGTTATGACAGGTTATACGTGCAGCCCCAGCATTTT.

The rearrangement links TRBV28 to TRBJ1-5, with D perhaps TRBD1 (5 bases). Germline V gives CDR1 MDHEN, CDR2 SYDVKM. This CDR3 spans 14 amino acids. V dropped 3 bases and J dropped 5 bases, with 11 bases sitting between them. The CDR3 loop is CASSLEGIHQPQHF. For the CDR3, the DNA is TGTGCCAGCAGTTTGGAGGGGATCCATCAGCCCCAGCATTTT.

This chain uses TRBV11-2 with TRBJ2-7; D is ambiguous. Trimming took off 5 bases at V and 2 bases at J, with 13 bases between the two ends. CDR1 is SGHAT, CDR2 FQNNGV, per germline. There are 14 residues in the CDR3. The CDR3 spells CASSTKPSTYEQYF. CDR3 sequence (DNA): TGTGCCAGCAGCACTAAACCCTCAACCTACGAGCAGTACTTC.

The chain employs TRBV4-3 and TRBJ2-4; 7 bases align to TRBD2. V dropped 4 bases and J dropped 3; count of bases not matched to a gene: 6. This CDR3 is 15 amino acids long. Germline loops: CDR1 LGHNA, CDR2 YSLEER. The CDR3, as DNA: TGCGCCAGCAGCCGGGAGGGTGGGGGCAAAAACATTCAGTACTTC. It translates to CASSREGGGKNIQYF.

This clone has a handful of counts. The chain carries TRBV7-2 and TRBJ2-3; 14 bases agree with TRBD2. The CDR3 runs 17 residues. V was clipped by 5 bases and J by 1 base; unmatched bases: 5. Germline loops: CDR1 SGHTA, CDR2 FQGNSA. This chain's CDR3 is CASSEKTSGGGTDTQYF. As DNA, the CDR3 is TGTGCCAGCAGCGAAAAGACTAGCGGGGGGGGCACAGATACGCAGTATTTT.

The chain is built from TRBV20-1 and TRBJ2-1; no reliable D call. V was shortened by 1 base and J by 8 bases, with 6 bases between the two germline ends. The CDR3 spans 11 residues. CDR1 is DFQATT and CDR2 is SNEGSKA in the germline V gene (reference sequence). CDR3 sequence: CSARVGYEQFF. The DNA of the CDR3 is TGCAGTGCTAGAGTTGGGTATGAGCAGTTCTTC.

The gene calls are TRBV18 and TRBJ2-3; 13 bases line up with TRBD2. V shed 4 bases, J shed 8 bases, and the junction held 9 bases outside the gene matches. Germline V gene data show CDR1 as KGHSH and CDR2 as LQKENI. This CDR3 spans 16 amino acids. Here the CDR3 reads CASSLWTSGSKVTQYF. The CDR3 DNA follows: TGTGCCAGCTCACTTTGGACTAGCGGGAGTAAGGTTACGCAGTATTTT.

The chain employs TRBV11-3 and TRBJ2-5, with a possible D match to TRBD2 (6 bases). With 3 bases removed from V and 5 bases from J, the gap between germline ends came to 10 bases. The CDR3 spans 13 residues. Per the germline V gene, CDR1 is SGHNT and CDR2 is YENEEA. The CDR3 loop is CASSLVAAETQYF. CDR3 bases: TGTGCCAGCAGCTTGGTAGCGGCGGAGACCCAGTACTTC.

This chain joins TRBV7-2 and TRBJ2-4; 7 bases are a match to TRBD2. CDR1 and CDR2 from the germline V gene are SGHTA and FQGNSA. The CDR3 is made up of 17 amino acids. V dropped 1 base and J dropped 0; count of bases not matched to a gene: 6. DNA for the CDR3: TGTGCCAGCAGCTTAGAGGGCGGGGGACTAGCCAAAAACATTCAGTACTTC. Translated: CASSLEGGGLAKNIQYF.

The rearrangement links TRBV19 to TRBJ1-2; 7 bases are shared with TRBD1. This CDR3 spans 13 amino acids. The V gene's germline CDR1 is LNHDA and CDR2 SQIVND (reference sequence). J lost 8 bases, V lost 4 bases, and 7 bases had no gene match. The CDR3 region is CASSRRPGGGYTF. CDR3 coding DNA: TGTGCCAGTAGTAGGAGGCCAGGGGGAGGCTACACCTTC.

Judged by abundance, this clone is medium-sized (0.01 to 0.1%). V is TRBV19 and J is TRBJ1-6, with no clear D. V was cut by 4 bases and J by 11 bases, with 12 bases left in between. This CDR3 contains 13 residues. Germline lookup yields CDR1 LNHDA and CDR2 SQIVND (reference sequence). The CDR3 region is CASSTSRATPLHF. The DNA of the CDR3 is TGTGCCAGTAGTACGTCCCGAGCCACACCCCTCCACTTT.

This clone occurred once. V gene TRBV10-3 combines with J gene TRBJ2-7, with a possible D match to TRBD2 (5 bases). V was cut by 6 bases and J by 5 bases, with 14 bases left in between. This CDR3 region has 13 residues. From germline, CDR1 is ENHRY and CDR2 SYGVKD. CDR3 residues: CAIRPRTGDEQYF. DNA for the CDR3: TGTGCCATCAGGCCGAGGACCGGGGACGAGCAGTACTTC.

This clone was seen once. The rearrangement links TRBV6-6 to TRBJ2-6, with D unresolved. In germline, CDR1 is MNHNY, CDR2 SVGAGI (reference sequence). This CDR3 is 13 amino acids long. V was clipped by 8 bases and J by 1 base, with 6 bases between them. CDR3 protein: CASRPSGANVLTF. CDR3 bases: TGTGCCAGCCGCCCGTCTGGGGCCAACGTCCTGACTTTC.

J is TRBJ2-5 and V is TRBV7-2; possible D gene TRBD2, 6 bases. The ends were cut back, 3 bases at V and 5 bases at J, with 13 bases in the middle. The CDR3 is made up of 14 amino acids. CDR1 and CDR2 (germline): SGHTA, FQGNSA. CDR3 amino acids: CASSFMAGGETQYF. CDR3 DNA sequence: TGTGCCAGCAGCTTTATGGCCGGAGGGGAGACCCAGTACTTC.